The entry below gives a single T cell receptor beta chain sequence along with its context. The data derive from a study of regulatory T cells in long-lasting Graves disease. Construction of TCR beta libraries relied on iRepertoire HTBI primers and on Arm-PCR targeting CDR3 regions. TCRdb reprocessed the multiplex PCR reads with MiXCR, giving one entry per CDR3 protein. Altogether roughly 380,000 distinct CDR3 sequences are present, approximately 16% being singletons, with the ten largest covering 25% to 30%. The CDR3 consists of 13 residues. With 2 bases removed from V and 4 bases from J, the gap between germline ends came to 9 bases. The germline CDR1 and CDR2 sequences are MNHEY and SVGAGI. Time point reported: newly diagnosed GD, antithyroid drugs for less than 3 months. RNA isolated from PBMCs was used to make the TCR library. Another study also made use of these data, one on T cells in Graves' hyperthyroidism and ophthalmopathy.

The sample consisted of peripheral blood mononuclear cells (PBMCs), taken at new diagnosis, from a patient treated with antithyroid drugs. This clonotype originated in a man in his forties or fifties with Graves disease. The chain is built from TRBV6-5 and TRBJ2-7; D may correspond to TRBD1 or TRBD2 (5 bases each). The CDR3 DNA reads as TGTGCCAGCAGTTACAGGGGCGGGTACGAGCAGTACTTC. Translating gives CASSYRGGYEQYF.